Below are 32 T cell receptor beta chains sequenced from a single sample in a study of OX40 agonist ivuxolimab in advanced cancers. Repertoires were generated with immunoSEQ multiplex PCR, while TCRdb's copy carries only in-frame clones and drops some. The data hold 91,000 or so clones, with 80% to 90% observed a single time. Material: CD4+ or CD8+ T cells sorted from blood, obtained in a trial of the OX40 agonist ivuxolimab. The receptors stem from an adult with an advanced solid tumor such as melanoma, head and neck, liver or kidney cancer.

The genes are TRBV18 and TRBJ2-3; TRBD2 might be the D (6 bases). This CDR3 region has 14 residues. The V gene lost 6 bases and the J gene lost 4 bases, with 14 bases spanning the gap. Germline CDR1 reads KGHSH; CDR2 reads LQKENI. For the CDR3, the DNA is TGTGCCAGCTCGCCCCGGAGGGTTTCAGATACGCAGTATTTT. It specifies CASSPRRVSDTQYF.

CDR3 region: CASSLGIVAAIYF. In DNA form, the CDR3 reads TGTGCCAGCAGCTTAGGAATCGTGGCCGCCATATATTTT. The genes are TRBV7-9 and TRBJ1-3, with unresolved D. V lost 1 base and J 11 bases, leaving 12 bases between the germline ends. Germline V CDR1 and CDR2: SEHNR, FQNEAQ (reference sequence). The CDR3 runs to 13 residues. The variable domain in full, with the rest retrieved from reference TRBV7-9 and TRBJ1-3, is DTGVSQNPRHKITKRGQNVTFRCDPISEHNRLYWYRQTLGQGPEFLTYFQNEAQLEKSRLLSDRFSAERPKGSFSTLEIQRTEQGDSAMYLCASSLGIVAAIYFGEGSWLTVV.

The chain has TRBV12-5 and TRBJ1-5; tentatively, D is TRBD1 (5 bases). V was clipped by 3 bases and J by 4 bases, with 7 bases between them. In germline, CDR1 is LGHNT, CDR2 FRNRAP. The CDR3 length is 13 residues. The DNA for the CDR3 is TGTGCTAGTGGTTTAGGGACGAATCAGCCCCAGCATTTT. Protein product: CASGLGTNQPQHF.

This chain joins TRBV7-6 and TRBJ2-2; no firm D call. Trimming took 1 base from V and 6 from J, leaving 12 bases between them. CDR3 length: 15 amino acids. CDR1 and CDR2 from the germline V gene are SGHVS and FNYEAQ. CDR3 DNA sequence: TGTGCCAGCAGCTTAGGGTCCACCGGCTCCGGGGAGCTGTTTTTT. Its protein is CASSLGSTGSGELFF. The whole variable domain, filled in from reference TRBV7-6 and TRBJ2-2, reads GAGVSQSPRYKVTKRGQDVALRCDPISGHVSLYWYRQALGQGPEFLTYFNYEAQQDKSGLPNDRFSAERPEGSISTLTIQRTEQRDSAMYRCASSLGSTGSGELFFGEGSRLTVL.

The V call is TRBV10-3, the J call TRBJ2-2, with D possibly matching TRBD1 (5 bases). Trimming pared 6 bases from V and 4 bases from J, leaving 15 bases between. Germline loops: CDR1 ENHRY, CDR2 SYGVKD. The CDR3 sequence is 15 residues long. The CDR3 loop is CAISGHPLSTGELFF. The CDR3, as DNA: TGTGCCATCAGCGGACACCCTCTGTCCACCGGGGAGCTGTTTTTT.

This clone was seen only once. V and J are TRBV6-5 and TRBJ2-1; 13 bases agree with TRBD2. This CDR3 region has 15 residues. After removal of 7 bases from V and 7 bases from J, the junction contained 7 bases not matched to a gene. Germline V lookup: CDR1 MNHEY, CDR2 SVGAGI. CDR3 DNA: TGTGCCAGCAAGGGGGGACTAGCGGGGAGAAATGAGCAGTTCTTC. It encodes CASKGGLAGRNEQFF.

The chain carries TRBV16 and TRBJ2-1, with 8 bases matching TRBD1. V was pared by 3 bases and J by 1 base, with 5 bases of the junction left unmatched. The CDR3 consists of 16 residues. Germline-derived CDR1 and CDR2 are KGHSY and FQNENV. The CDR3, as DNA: TGTGCCAGCAGCCACAGGGGGACAGGTTCCTACAATGAGCAGTTCTTC. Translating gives CASSHRGTGSYNEQFF.

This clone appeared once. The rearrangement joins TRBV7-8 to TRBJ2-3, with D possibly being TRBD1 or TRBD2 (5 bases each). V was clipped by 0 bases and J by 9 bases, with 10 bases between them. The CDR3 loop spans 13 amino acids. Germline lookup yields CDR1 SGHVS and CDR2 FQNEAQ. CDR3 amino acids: CASSLAHEGTQYF. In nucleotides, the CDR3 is TGTGCCAGCAGCTTAGCGCATGAGGGGACGCAGTATTTT. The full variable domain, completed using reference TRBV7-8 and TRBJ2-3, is GAGVSQSPRYKVAKRGQDVALRCDPISGHVSLFWYQQALGQGPEFLTYFQNEAQLDKSGLPSDRFFAERPEGSVSTLKIQRTQQEDSAVYLCASSLAHEGTQYFGPGTRLTVL.

The CDR3 loop is CASSLHGGAGTGETQYF. Here the CDR3 DNA reads TGTGCCAGCAGTCTACATGGTGGGGCGGGTACTGGGGAGACCCAGTACTTC. The chain recombines TRBV25-1 with TRBJ2-5, with D perhaps TRBD1 or TRBD2 (5 bases each). The CDR3 extends over 17 amino acids. Germline V lookup: CDR1 MGHDK, CDR2 SYGVNS. V dropped 5 bases and J dropped 5 bases, with 24 bases sitting between them.

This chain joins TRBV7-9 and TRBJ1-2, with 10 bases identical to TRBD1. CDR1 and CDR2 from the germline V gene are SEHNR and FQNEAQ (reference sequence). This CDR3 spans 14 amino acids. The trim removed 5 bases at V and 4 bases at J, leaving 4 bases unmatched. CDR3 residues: CASSTGQGPYGYTF. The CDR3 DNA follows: TGTGCCAGCAGCACGGGACAGGGGCCCTATGGCTACACCTTC.

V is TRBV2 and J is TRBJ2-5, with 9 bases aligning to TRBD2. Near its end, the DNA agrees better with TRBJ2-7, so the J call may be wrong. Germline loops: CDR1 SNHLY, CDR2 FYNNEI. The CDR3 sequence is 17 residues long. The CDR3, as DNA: TGTGCCAGCAGCGCATTTATCACTAGCGGGTCCATGTACGAGCAGTACTTC. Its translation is CASSAFITSGSMYEQYF.

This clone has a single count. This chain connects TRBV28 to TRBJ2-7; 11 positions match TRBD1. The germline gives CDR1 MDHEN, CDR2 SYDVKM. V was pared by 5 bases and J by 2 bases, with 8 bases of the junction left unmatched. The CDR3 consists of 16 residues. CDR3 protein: CASSPVGGQGAYEQYF. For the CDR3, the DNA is TGTGCCAGCAGTCCCGTCGGGGGACAGGGGGCCTACGAGCAGTACTTC.

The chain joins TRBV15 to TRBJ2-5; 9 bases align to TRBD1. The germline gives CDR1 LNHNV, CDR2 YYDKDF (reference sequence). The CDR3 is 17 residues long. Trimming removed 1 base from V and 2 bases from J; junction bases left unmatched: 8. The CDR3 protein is CATSRGQGGTLQETQYF. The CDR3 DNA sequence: TGTGCCACCAGCAGAGGACAGGGGGGAACCCTACAAGAGACCCAGTACTTC.

For the CDR3, the DNA is TGTGCCAGCAGCCACGCAGGGAATAGCAATCAGCCCCAGCATTTT. Translation gives CASSHAGNSNQPQHF. This sequence joins TRBV6-5 and TRBJ1-5, with TRBD1 as a possible D gene (5 bases). The V end lost 6 bases, the J end lost 0 bases, and 12 bases lay between the germline ends. The length of the CDR3 is 15 residues. Germline-derived CDR1 and CDR2 are MNHEY and SVGAGI.

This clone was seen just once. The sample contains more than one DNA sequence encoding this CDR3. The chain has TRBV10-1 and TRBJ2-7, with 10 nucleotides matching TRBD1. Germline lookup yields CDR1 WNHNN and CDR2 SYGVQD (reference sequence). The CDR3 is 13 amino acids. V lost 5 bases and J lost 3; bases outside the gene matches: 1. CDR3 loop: CASSRDRGYEQYF. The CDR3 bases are TGCGCCAGCAGTCGGGACAGGGGCTACGAGCAGTACTTC.

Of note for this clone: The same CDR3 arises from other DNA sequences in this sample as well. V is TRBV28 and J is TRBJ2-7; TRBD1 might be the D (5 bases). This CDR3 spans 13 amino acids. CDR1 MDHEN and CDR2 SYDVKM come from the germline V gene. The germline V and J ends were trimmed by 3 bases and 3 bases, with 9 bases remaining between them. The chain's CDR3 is CASSLGQGYEQYF. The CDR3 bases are TGTGCCAGCAGTTTGGGTCAGGGCTACGAGCAGTACTTC.

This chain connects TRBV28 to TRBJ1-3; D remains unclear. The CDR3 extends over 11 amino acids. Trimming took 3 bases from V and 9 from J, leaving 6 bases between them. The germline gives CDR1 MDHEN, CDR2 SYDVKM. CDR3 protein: CASSFYGTIYF. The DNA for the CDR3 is TGTGCCAGCAGTTTTTATGGCACCATATATTTT.

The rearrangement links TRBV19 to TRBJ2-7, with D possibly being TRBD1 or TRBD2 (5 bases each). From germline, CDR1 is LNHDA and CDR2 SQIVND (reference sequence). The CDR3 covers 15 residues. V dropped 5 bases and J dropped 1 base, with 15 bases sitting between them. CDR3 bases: TGTGCCAGTAGTCTTAGCCGTGGGGGTTCCTACGAGCAGTACTTC. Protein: CASSLSRGGSYEQYF.

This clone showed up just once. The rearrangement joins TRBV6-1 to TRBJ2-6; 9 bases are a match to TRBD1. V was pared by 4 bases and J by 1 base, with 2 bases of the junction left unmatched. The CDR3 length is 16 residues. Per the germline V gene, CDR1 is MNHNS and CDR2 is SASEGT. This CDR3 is CASSGQGVSGANVLTF. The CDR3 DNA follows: TGTGCCAGCAGTGGACAGGGGGTTTCTGGGGCCAACGTCCTGACTTTC.

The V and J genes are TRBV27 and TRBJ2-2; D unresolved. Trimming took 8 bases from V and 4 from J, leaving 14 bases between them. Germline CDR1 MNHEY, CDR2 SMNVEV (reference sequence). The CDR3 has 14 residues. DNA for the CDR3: TGTGCCAGCTCCCCTTTCGCAGCCACCGGGGAGCTGTTTTTT. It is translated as CASSPFAATGELFF.

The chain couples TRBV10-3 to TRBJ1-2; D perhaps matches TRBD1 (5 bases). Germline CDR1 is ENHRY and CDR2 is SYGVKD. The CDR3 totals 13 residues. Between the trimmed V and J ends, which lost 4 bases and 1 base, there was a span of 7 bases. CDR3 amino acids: CAISGGGNYGYTF. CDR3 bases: TGTGCCATCAGTGGGGGGGGTAACTATGGCTACACCTTC.

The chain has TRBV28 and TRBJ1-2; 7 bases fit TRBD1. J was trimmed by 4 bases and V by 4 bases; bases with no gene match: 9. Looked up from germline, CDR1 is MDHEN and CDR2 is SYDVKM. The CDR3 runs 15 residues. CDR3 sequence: CASSSGTAGLYGYTF. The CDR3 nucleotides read TGTGCCAGCAGTTCAGGGACAGCTGGTCTCTATGGCTACACCTTC.

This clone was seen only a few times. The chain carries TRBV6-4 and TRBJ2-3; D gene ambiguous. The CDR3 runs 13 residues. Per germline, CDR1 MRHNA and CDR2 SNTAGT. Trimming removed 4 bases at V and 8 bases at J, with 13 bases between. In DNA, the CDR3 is TGTGCCAGCAGTGCTAACAAAGTTGGTACGCAGTATTTT. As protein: CASSANKVGTQYF.

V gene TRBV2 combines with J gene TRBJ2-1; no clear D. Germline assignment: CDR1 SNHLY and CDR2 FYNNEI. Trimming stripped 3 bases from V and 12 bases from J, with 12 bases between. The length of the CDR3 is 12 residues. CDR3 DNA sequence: TGTGCCAGCAGTGATTTGGGGATTGGGCAGTTCTTC. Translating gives CASSDLGIGQFF.

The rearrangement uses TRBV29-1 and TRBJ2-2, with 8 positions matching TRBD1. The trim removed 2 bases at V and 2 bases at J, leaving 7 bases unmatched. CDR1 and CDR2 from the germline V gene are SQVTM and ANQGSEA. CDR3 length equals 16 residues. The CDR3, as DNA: TGCAGCGTTGAACGTTCGGGACAGGATAACACCGGGGAGCTGTTTTTT. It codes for CSVERSGQDNTGELFF.

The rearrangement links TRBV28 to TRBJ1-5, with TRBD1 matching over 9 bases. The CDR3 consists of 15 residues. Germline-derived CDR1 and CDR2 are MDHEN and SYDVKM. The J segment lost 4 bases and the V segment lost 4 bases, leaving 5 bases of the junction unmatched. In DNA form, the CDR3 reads TGTGCCAGCAGTTCGGGACAGGGAGGGAATCAGCCCCAGCATTTT. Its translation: CASSSGQGGNQPQHF.

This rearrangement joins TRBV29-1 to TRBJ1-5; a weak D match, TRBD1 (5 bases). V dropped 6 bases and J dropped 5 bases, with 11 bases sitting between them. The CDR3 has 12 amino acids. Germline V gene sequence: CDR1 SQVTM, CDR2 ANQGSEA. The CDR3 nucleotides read TGCAGCGTGCAGGGTGGAGATCAGCCCCAGCATTTT. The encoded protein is CSVQGGDQPQHF.

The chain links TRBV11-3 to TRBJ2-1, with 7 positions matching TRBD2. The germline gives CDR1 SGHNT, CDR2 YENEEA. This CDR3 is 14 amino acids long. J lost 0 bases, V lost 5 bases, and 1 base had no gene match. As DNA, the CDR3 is TGTGCCAGCAGCCGCGGGAGCTCCTACAATGAGCAGTTCTTC. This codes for CASSRGSSYNEQFF.

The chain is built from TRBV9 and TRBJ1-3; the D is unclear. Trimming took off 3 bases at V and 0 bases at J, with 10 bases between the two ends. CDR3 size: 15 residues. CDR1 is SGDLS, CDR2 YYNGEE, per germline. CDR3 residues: CASSAGWGSGNTIYF. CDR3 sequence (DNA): TGTGCCAGCAGCGCAGGATGGGGCTCTGGAAACACCATATATTTT.

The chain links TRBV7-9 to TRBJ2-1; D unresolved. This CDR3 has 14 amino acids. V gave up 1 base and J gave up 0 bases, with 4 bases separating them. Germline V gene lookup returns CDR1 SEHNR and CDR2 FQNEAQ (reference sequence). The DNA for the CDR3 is TGTGCCAGCAGCTTAGACGGCTCCTACAATGAGCAGTTCTTC. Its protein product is CASSLDGSYNEQFF.

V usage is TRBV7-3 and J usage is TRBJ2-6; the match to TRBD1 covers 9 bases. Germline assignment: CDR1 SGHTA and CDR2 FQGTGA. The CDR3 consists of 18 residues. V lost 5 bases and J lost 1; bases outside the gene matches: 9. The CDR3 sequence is CASSPARQGVSGANVLTF. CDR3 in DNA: TGTGCCAGCAGCCCCGCGCGACAGGGGGTTTCTGGGGCCAACGTCCTGACTTTC.

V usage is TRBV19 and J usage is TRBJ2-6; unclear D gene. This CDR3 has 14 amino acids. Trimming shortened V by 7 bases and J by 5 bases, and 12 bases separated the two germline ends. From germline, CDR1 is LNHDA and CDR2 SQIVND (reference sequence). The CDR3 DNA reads TGTGCCAGTACAGGCCCCCCCAGGGCCAACGTCCTGACTTTC. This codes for CASTGPPRANVLTF.